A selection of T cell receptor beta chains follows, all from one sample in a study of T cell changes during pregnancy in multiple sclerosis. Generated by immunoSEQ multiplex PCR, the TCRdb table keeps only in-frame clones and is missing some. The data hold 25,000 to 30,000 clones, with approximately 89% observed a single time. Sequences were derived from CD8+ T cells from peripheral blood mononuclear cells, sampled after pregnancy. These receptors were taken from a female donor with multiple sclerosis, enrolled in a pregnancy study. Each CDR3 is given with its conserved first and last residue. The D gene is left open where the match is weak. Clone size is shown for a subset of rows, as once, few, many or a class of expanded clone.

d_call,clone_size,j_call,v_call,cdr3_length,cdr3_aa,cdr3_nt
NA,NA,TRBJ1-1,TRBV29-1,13,CSVIPGSNTEAFF,TGCAGCGTTATACCGGGGAGTAACACTGAAGCTTTCTTT
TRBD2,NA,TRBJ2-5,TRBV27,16,CASIDRTSGRAGTQYF,TGTGCCAGCATTGATCGGACTAGCGGGAGGGCAGGGACCCAGTACTTC
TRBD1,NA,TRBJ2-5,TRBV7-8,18,CASSQFFLDRGREETQYF,TGTGCCAGCAGCCAATTTTTTTTAGACAGGGGGCGCGAAGAGACCCAGTACTTC
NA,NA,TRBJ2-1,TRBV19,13,CASGARPINEQFF,TGTGCCAGTGGGGCCCGGCCGATCAATGAGCAGTTCTTC
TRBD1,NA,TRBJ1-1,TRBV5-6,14,CASSLWDSNTEAFF,TGTGCCAGCAGCTTATGGGACAGCAACACTGAAGCTTTCTTT
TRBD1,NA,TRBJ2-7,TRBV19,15,CASSTWDSNSYEQYF,TGTGCCAGTAGTACCTGGGACAGTAACTCTTACGAGCAGTACTTC
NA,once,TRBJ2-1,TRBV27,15,CASSRTVLSYNEQFF,TGTGCCAGCAGTAGGACAGTGCTCTCCTACAATGAGCAGTTCTTC
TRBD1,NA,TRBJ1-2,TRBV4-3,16,CASSQAPGDRGYGYTF,TGCGCCAGCAGCCAAGCACCCGGCGACAGGGGGTATGGCTACACCTTC
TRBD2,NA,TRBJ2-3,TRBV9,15,CASSVEREGRDTQYF,TGTGCCAGCAGCGTAGAGCGGGAGGGCCGAGATACGCAGTATTTT
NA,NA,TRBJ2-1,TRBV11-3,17,CASSPNGGRGLYNEQFF,TGTGCCAGCAGCCCCAACGGGGGTAGGGGGCTATACAATGAGCAGTTCTTC
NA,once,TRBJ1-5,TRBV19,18,CASSINEALDYRDQPQHF,TGTGCCAGTAGTATTAATGAGGCCCTCGACTACAGGGATCAGCCCCAGCATTTT
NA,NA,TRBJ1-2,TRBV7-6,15,CASSSDVGGGGGYTF,TGTGCCAGCAGCTCAGATGTAGGGGGGGGCGGTGGCTACACCTTC
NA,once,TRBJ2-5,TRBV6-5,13,CASSEGPEGTQYF,TGTGCCAGCAGTGAGGGCCCGGAGGGGACCCAGTACTTC
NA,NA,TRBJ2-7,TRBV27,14,CATQGRDSSYEQYF,TGTGCCACACAGGGGCGGGACAGCTCCTACGAGCAGTACTTC
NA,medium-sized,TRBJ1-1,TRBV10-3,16,CAISGPTTGMNTEAFF,TGTGCCATCAGTGGGCCGACAACCGGAATGAACACTGAAGCTTTCTTT
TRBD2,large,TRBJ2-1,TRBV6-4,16,CASSAGTSGGAGEQFF,TGTGCCAGCAGCGCCGGGACTAGCGGGGGGGCAGGGGAGCAGTTCTTC
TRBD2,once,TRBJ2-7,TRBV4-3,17,CASSQDRGLAGSYEQYF,TGCGCCAGCAGCCAAGATAGGGGACTAGCGGGCTCCTACGAGCAGTACTTC
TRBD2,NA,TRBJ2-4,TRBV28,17,CASSSLQLAGGPDIQYF,TGTGCCAGCAGTTCACTCCAACTAGCGGGAGGGCCGGACATTCAGTACTTC
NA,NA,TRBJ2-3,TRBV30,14,CAWSGLGVTDTQYF,TGTGCCTGGAGCGGGTTGGGAGTGACAGATACGCAGTATTTT
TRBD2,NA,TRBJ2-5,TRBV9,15,CASSVGEREGETQYF,TGTGCCAGCAGCGTAGGGGAGCGGGAGGGGGAGACCCAGTACTTC
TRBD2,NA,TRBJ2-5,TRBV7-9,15,CASSLVSGGGETQYF,TGTGCCAGCAGCTTGGTTAGCGGGGGGGGAGAGACCCAGTACTTC
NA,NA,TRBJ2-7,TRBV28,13,CASTGGRSYEQYF,TGTGCCAGCACGGGGGGCAGGTCCTACGAGCAGTACTTC
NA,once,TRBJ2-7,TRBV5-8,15,CASSQEEGSSYEQYF,TGTGCCAGCAGCCAAGAGGAGGGGAGCTCCTACGAGCAGTACTTC
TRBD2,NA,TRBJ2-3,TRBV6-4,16,CASSETSGSRGDTQYF,TGTGCCAGCAGTGAGACTAGCGGGAGTCGCGGGGATACGCAGTATTTT
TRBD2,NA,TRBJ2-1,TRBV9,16,CASSVGAGVSFNEQFF,TGTGCCAGCAGCGTAGGAGCGGGAGTAAGTTTCAATGAGCAGTTCTTC
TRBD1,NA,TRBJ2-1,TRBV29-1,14,CSVRFWDRDNEQFF,TGCAGCGTCCGTTTTTGGGACAGAGACAATGAGCAGTTCTTC
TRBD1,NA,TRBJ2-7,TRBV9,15,CASSDGTGAPYEQYF,TGTGCCAGCAGCGACGGGACAGGGGCCCCCTACGAGCAGTACTTC
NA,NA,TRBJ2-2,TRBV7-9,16,CASSLLRVRNTGELFF,TGTGCCAGCAGCTTACTTAGAGTCCGGAACACCGGGGAGCTGTTTTTT
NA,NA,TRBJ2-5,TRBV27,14,CASSLSPVVETQYF,TGTGCCAGCAGTTTATCGCCGGTTGTAGAGACCCAGTACTTC
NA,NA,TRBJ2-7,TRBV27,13,CASSWRDGYEQYF,TGTGCCAGCAGCTGGAGGGACGGCTACGAGCAGTACTTC
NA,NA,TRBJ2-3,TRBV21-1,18,CASTLLGGGKRSTDTQYF,TGTGCCAGCACCCTCTTAGGAGGAGGGAAGAGGAGCACAGATACGCAGTATTTT